This TCR beta chain is from a study of shared clonotypes between healthy human individuals. Regarding the study as a whole: Relative to clonotypes present in all four donors, those not shared had lower generation probabilities.

Only CD45RO-negative cells positively selected for CCR7 counted as naive CD8 cells, so terminally differentiated effector memory CD45RA+ cells were excluded. Comment on this clone: The antigen is not known.

At a deep level, the assay was run. TCRdb's copy holds only in-frame clones and misses some; the assay was immunoSEQ multiplex PCR. Of millions of clones listed, about 93% are singletons. Per germline, CDR1 LGHNA and CDR2 YNFKEQ. V was pared by 0 bases and J by 2 bases, with 6 bases of the junction left unmatched. The CDR3 runs to 16 residues. This sequence originates from a man younger than 30 in good health. Some clones in this sample may be carry-over from other donors' samples. V usage is TRBV4-2 and J usage is TRBJ2-7; 8 bases line up with TRBD1. Material: naive CD8+ T cells from PBMCs. CDR3: CASSQDDRGETYEQYF. CDR3 nucleotide sequence: TGTGCCAGCAGCCAAGACGACAGGGGTGAAACCTACGAGCAGTACTTC.